The present TCR beta chain was sequenced within a study of identical twins (dated by TCRdb to the mid-2010s). About the investigation overall: The study deep-sequenced TCR alpha and beta repertoires from monozygotic twins, unrelated adults of various ages and cord blood to test whether fetal clonotypes persist. Replicate twin experiments were performed at different times using different library preparation protocols to rule out contamination. The paper as a whole reports these results and caveats: In monozygotic twins, recombination models systematically underestimated out-of-frame TCR alpha sharing, but the models matched the sharing seen between unrelated individuals. Because the same donors could not be followed over many years, the conclusions relied on cross-sectional statistical analysis. Zero-insertion analyses could be partly confounded by invariant T cells such as MAIT and iNKT, although diverse VJ usage argued against such confounding for most clonotypes. In beta out-of-frame sequences, excess twin sharing was weaker, because having fewer shared sequences lowered the signal-to-noise ratio. Fewer insertions were carried by abundant cord blood beta clonotypes, a similar but weaker trend appeared in young adult naive repertoires, and no such trend appeared in memory repertoires. Compared with coincidental sharing between unrelated individuals, out-of-frame TCR alpha sequences shared between twins showed an excess of sequences with low generation probability.

Library creation used 5' RACE. Sequencing relied on an Illumina HiSeq 2000. A universal primer binding site was added through template switching, and the final cDNA carried a unique molecular identifier so that TCR cDNA molecules could be counted accurately. Specific primers in the conserved constant-segment region were used to synthesize first-strand cDNA for TCR alpha and beta chains. To control for contamination, every cDNA library was double barcoded, receiving both a SMART-Mk sample barcode and Illumina barcodes. TruSeq adapter sequences and Illumina sample barcodes were added in two successive PCR steps. TCR alpha and beta cDNA libraries were sequenced on the Illumina HiSeq platform with custom primers. The authors processed their data as follows. Raw reads were processed with MiGEC to extract unique molecular identifiers, and MiXCR was used to determine CDR3 positions. For each individual, recombination models were inferred using an EM algorithm with the repgenHMM and IGoR tools. The analysis of shared clonotypes was done with the tcR package in R, with sharing normalized by the product of cloneset sizes. To study raw recombination free of thymic and clonal selection effects, out-of-frame nonproductive sequences were analyzed. Starting from the raw public reads, TCRdb applied fastp trimming at Q25, assembled clones with MiXCR and retained in-frame beta chains. CDR3 protein sequences are deduplicated, and each keeps its most common genes and DNA. Here the V and J calls rest on TCRdb's processing, not on the authors' analysis. Recorded for this sample are roughly 710,000 distinct CDR3 sequences; over 5% of them occurred a single time. The top ten clonotypes cover 1.5% to 2% of the sample.

The CDR3 sequence holds 17 residues, the cysteine and phenylalanine included. Only the CDR3 part of the read is kept: 51 bases, read in frame from the first base. Unmatched junction bases come to 6, with V trimmed by 0 bases and J by 1 base. CDR1 and CDR2 are drawn from the germline V gene (reference sequence): LGHDT, YNNKEL. Turning to this clonotype: The antigen it binds to is not known. Base qualities are not provided; no much larger clone lies one nucleotide away.

Every donor in the study was a healthy Caucasian. Three unrelated non-twin adults were also sequenced: a male aged 18 to 30, a male aged 50 to 60 and a female aged 50 to 60. Miltenyi CD45RO+ enrichment and human naive T-cell isolation kits were used to isolate memory (CD45RO+) and naive T cells from PBMC. The sequence was collected from a man between 18 and 35 years old in good health. What was sequenced was naive T cells sorted from blood. In light of the paper, this sample's cell subset or site label describes: cells isolated with a human naive T-cell isolation kit. The receptor chain draws on TRBV3-1 and TRBJ2-1; TRBD2 aligns with 7 central bases. The DNA reads TGTGCCAGCAGCCAAGATAGGCTAGCGGAGTCCTACAATGAGCAGTTCTTC. This yields the protein CASSQDRLAESYNEQFF.